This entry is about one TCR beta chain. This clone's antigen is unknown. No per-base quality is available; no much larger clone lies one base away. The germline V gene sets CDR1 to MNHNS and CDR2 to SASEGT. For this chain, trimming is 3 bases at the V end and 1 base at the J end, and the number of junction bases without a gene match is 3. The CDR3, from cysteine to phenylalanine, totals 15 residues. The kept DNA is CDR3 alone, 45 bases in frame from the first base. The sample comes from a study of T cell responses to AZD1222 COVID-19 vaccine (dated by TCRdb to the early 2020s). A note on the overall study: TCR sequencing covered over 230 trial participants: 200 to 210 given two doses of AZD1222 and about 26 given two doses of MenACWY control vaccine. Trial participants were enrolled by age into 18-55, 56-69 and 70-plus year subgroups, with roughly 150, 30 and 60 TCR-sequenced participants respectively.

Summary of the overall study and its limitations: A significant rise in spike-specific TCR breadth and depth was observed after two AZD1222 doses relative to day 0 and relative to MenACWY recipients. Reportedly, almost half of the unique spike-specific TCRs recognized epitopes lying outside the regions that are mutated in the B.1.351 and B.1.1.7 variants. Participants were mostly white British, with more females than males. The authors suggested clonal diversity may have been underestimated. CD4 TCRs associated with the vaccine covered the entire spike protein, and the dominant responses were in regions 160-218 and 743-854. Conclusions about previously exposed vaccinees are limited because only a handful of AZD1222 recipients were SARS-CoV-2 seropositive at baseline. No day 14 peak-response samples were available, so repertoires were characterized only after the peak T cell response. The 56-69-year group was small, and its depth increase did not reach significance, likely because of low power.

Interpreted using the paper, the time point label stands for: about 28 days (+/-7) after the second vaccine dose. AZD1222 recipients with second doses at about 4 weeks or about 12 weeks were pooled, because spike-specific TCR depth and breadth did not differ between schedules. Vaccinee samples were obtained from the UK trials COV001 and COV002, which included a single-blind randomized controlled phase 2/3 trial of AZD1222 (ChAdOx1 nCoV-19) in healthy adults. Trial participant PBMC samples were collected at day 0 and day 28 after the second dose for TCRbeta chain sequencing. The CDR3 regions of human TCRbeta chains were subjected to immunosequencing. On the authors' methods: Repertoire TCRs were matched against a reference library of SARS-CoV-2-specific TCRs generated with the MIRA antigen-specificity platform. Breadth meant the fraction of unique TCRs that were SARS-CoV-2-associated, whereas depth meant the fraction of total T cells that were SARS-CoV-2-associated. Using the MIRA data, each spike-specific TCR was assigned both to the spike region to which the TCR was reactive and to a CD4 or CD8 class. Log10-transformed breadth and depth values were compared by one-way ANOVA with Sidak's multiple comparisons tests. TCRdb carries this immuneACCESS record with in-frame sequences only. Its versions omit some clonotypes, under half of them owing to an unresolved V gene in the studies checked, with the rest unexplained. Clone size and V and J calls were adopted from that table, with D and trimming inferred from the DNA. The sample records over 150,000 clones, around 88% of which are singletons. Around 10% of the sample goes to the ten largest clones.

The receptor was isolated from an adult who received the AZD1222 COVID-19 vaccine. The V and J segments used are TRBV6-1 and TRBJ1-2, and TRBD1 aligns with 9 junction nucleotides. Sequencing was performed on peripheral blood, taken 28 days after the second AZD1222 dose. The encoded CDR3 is CASSEGTGNNYGYTF. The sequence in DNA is TGTGCCAGCAGTGAGGGGACAGGGAATAACTATGGCTACACCTTC.